This T cell receptor (beta chain) was documented in a study of sequential checkpoint blockade in melanoma. Study details: Each arm's sequence ended with maintenance nivolumab. TCRβ was sequenced from DNA of 91 pretreatment tumors. More than 20 patients had tumor biopsies before treatment and at week 13.

Treatment here: randomized to nivolumab then ipilimumab (arm A) or the reverse (arm B). There are many counts of this clone. Generated by immunoSEQ multiplex PCR, the TCRdb table keeps only in-frame clones and is missing some. The table has approximately 8,000 clones, roughly 28% seen once. Sequencing used tumor tissue (inferred from file names), obtained from a patient given nivolumab and ipilimumab in sequence. The TCR sequence derives from a human donor with melanoma.

CDR3 region: CASTDQKAYEQYF. The CDR3, as DNA: TGTGCCAGCACCGACCAGAAGGCCTACGAGCAGTACTTC. The V gene is TRBV6-8, the J gene TRBJ2-7; D ambiguous. Trimming took 7 bases from V and 2 from J, leaving 12 bases between them. This CDR3 is built from 13 residues. Germline CDR1 MNHGY, CDR2 SAAAGT.